This entry lists 14 T cell receptor beta chains sequenced from one sample in a study of blood T cell repertoires in COVID-19. Generated by immunoSEQ multiplex PCR, the TCRdb table keeps only in-frame clones and is missing some. The sample has around 300,000 clones, around 87% seen once. Sequencing was carried out using PBMCs or T cells enriched from blood (not recorded which). The receptors shown here come from a woman aged 25 to 45 who had recovered from COVID-19.

This clone has only a few counts. The rearrangement uses TRBV10-1 and TRBJ2-2, with a possible D match to TRBD2 (7 bases). The CDR3 is 15 amino acids. V was clipped by 10 bases and J by 2 bases, with 17 bases between them. Germline V gene data show CDR1 as WNHNN and CDR2 as SYGVQD (reference sequence). CDR3: CANSRGGTNTGELFF. The CDR3 DNA reads as TGCGCCAACTCTAGGGGGGGCACTAACACCGGGGAGCTGTTTTTT.

The chain couples TRBV28 to TRBJ2-7; 13 bases fit TRBD2. V lost 5 bases, J lost 0 bases, and 4 bases stayed unmatched. Germline V CDR1 and CDR2: MDHEN, SYDVKM. This CDR3 comprises 16 residues. This CDR3 reads CASSLTSGGPSYEQYF. The CDR3 DNA reads as TGTGCCAGCAGTCTGACTAGCGGGGGGCCCTCCTACGAGCAGTACTTC.

V and J are TRBV19 and TRBJ1-2; tentative D call: TRBD1 (6 bases). Germline CDR1 LNHDA, CDR2 SQIVND (reference sequence). V gave up 7 bases and J gave up 6 bases, with 21 bases separating them. The CDR3 loop spans 15 amino acids. In DNA form, the CDR3 reads TGTGCCAGTACCAACCCGGGCAGGGGAATTGATGGCTACACCTTC. It codes for CASTNPGRGIDGYTF.

This sequence joins TRBV28 and TRBJ1-6; D unclear. In germline, CDR1 is MDHEN, CDR2 SYDVKM. V shed 8 bases and J shed 6 bases, with 8 bases lying between them. CDR3 size: 12 residues. The CDR3 sequence: CASRVANSPLHF. CDR3 nucleotides: TGTGCCAGCCGAGTCGCTAATTCACCCCTCCACTTT.

The V call is TRBV27, the J call TRBJ1-5, with D tentatively TRBD1 (5 bases). This CDR3 contains 14 residues. Trimming took off 4 bases at V and 4 bases at J, with 11 bases between the two ends. CDR1 and CDR2 (germline): MNHEY, SMNVEV (reference sequence). CDR3 coding DNA: TGTGCCAGCAGTTCGGGACTCCCGAATCAGCCCCAGCATTTT. It yields the protein CASSSGLPNQPQHF.

The gene calls are TRBV19 and TRBJ1-1, with 10 positions matching TRBD1. The CDR3 length is 15 residues. J lost 5 bases, V lost 4 bases, and 7 bases had no gene match. Germline values: CDR1 LNHDA, CDR2 SQIVND (reference sequence). The CDR3 loop reads CASSTRTGGGTEAFF. CDR3 nucleotide sequence: TGTGCCAGTAGTACCCGGACAGGGGGAGGGACTGAAGCTTTCTTT.

The chain uses TRBV5-6 and TRBJ1-1, with TRBD1 matching 9 bases. The germline CDR1 and CDR2 sequences are SGHDT and YYEEEE. V lost 3 bases and J lost 4; bases outside the gene matches: 7. The CDR3 is made up of 15 amino acids. The CDR3 DNA sequence: TGTGCCAGCAGCTCTCAGGGACAGGGAGGCACTGAAGCTTTCTTT. Its translation: CASSSQGQGGTEAFF.

V usage is TRBV2 and J usage is TRBJ1-6; a possible D gene is TRBD1 (5 bases). The CDR3 runs to 13 residues. Germline CDR1 is SNHLY and CDR2 is FYNNEI. The V end was cut by 4 bases, the J end by 7 bases, with 8 bases between. CDR3 residues: CASSATVNSPLHF. CDR3 DNA sequence: TGTGCCAGCAGTGCGACAGTAAATTCACCCCTCCACTTT. Using reference TRBV2 and TRBJ1-6 for the parts outside the CDR3, the full variable domain is EPEVTQTPSHQVTQMGQEVILRCVPISNHLYFYWYRQILGQKVEFLVSFYNNEISEKSEIFDDQFSVERPDGSNFTLKIRSTKLEDSAMYFCASSATVNSPLHFGNGTRLTVT.

Notes on this clone: The conserved phenylalanine or tryptophan is not found at the CDR3 terminus, so this likely reflects a read error. No DNA is shown, since the ends of the CDR3 on it are uncertain; the CDR3 is the one TCRdb lists. The V and J genes are TRBV14 and TRBJ1-1; the table's D call, TRBD1, has no DNA check behind it. CDR1 and CDR2 from the germline V gene are SGHDN and FVKESK. Counting both end residues, the CDR3 totals 10 amino acids. CDR3 in amino acids: CASSGTTGEY.

The rearrangement links TRBV9 to TRBJ2-5; D is ambiguous. The CDR3 consists of 12 residues. V lost 0 bases and J lost 4, with 4 bases in between. Germline CDR1 SGDLS, CDR2 YYNGEE. The chain's CDR3 is CASSVGAETQYF. Written as DNA, the CDR3 is TGTGCCAGCAGCGTAGGGGCAGAGACCCAGTACTTC.

The CDR3 nucleotides are TGTGCCAGTAGCTATAGAGGGGGCAGGGGCGGGAATGAGCAGTTCTTC. Translating gives CASSYRGGRGGNEQFF. The rearrangement joins TRBV19 to TRBJ2-1; the match to TRBD1 covers 7 bases. The germline gives CDR1 LNHDA, CDR2 SQIVND (reference sequence). The CDR3 is 16 residues long. The V and J ends lost 6 bases and 7 bases, in that order; junction bases with no gene match: 15.

V and J are TRBV19 and TRBJ1-6, with unresolved D. The CDR3 is 17 amino acids. Germline CDR1 and CDR2: LNHDA and SQIVND (reference sequence). The V and J ends lost 5 bases and 6 bases respectively, with 20 bases between them. The CDR3 nucleotides are TGTGCCAGTAGTTCCCAAATCCGGGAAGGTCGTAATTCACCCCTCCACTTT. Protein: CASSSQIREGRNSPLHF. Combining the CDR3 with reference TRBV19 and TRBJ1-6 gives the whole variable domain DGGITQSPKYLFRKEGQNVTLSCEQNLNHDAMYWYRQDPGQGLRLIYYSQIVNDFQKGDIAEGYSVSREKKESFPLTVTSAQKNPTAFYLCASSSQIREGRNSPLHFGNGTRLTVT.

The genes are TRBV7-9 and TRBJ1-1; the D is unclear. V lost 8 bases and J 3 bases, leaving 16 bases between the germline ends. This CDR3 is 14 amino acids long. From germline, CDR1 is SEHNR and CDR2 FQNEAQ (reference sequence). The CDR3 reads CASDFRYRDTEAFF. The CDR3 DNA is TGTGCCAGCGACTTCCGGTACCGGGACACTGAAGCTTTCTTT. The full variable domain, completed using reference TRBV7-9 and TRBJ1-1, is DTGVSQNPRHKITKRGQNVTFRCDPISEHNRLYWYRQTLGQGPEFLTYFQNEAQLEKSRLLSDRFSAERPKGSFSTLEIQRTEQGDSAMYLCASDFRYRDTEAFFGQGTRLTVV.

This clone has only a few counts. The CDR3 nucleotides read TGTGCCAGCAGCCCGGTACTAGCGGTTTACAATGAGCAGTTCTTC. It encodes CASSPVLAVYNEQFF. The chain uses TRBV25-1 and TRBJ2-1, with TRBD2 matching 8 bases. Unmatched junction bases numbered 8, after V lost 6 bases and J lost 4 bases. Germline-derived CDR1 and CDR2 are MGHDK and SYGVNS. The CDR3 sequence is 15 residues long.